The next 5 T cell receptor beta chains were all read from a single sample in a study of T cell clusters in autoimmune cytopenias. Each sample's input was 250 to 300 ng genomic DNA, 30,000 to 45,000 genome equivalents. TRB was amplified by touch-down multiplex PCR, primer pools A and B combined. TCRdb reprocessed the multiplex PCR reads and reports one entry per CDR3 protein, with no DNA. Its listing shows around 8,000 distinct CDR3 sequences. Material: peripheral blood. The receptors stem from a human donor with an autoimmune cytopenia or autoimmune hepatitis (not recorded which).

The chain combines TRBV24-1 with TRBJ2-1; TCRdb's assignment of TRBD1 cannot be checked, as there is no DNA. Germline CDR1 reads KGHDR; CDR2 reads SFDVKD. The CDR3 runs to 15 residues. The CDR3 here is CATSDPGTGDNEQFF.

Frequency places this clonotype as medium-sized. This sequence joins TRBV6-5 and TRBJ2-5; as DNA is missing, the TRBD2 call by TCRdb cannot be tested. The CDR3 sequence is 16 residues long. In germline, CDR1 is MNHEY, CDR2 SVGAGI. The CDR3: CASSYWLRGVGETQYF.

The CDR3 loop is CSARDQASGGRAQYF. This chain links TRBV20-1 with TRBJ2-5; with no DNA, the TCRdb D assignment of TRBD2 cannot be verified. This CDR3 has 15 amino acids. Germline loops: CDR1 DFQATT, CDR2 SNEGSKA (reference sequence).

The gene calls are TRBV6-2 or TRBV6-3 and TRBJ1-6. Per the germline V gene, CDR1 is MNHEY and CDR2 is SVGEGT. The CDR3 has 15 amino acids. Here the CDR3 reads CASSYFMEKNSPLHF.

The CDR3 is CASSYLAGGAPPYGYTF. The chain links TRBV6-5 to TRBJ1-2; the D gene TCRdb calls, TRBD1, cannot be checked with no DNA. This CDR3 spans 17 amino acids. Per the germline V gene, CDR1 is MNHEY and CDR2 is SVGAGI.